One sample yielded the 11 T cell receptor beta chains listed below, sequenced in a study of blood T cells in healthy people across ages. Combining a sample-barcoded 5' primer with a J-beta primer mix, a second PCR ran for roughly 7 to 12 cycles. MiXCR, run by TCRdb on the 5' RACE reads, gives a single entry per CDR3 protein. The data hold hundreds of thousands of distinct CDR3 sequences, with around 46% observed a single time. Sequenced input: blood. The source of these receptors is a man aged 30 to 39 in good health.

This clonotype was picked up a small number of times. This rearrangement joins TRBV3-1 to TRBJ2-7; D is ambiguous. There are 13 residues in the CDR3. V was shortened by 2 bases and J by 0 bases, with 5 bases between the two germline ends. Germline-derived CDR1 and CDR2 are LGHDT and YNNKEL (reference sequence). The DNA for the CDR3 is TGTGCCAGCAGCCAACGGGTCTCCTACGAGCAGTACTTC. The encoded protein is CASSQRVSYEQYF.

V usage is TRBV14 and J usage is TRBJ1-2; 12 positions agree with TRBD1. The length of the CDR3 is 17 residues. In germline, CDR1 is SGHDN, CDR2 FVKESK. V shed 4 bases and J 4 bases; nucleotides not matched to a gene: 10. Written as DNA, the CDR3 is TGTGCCAGCAGCCGTCCCGGGACAGGGGGCGGGATCTATGGCTACACCTTC. Translation gives CASSRPGTGGGIYGYTF. Variable domain in full (rest from reference TRBV14 and TRBJ1-2): EAGVTQFPSHSVIEKGQTVTLRCDPISGHDNLYWYRRVMGKEIKFLLHFVKESKQDESGMPNNRFLAERTGGTYSTLKVQPAELEDSGVYFCASSRPGTGGGIYGYTFGSGTRLTVV.

The chain combines TRBV30 with TRBJ1-5; no reliable D call. The germline gives CDR1 GTSNPN, CDR2 SVGIG (reference sequence). With 0 bases removed from V and 7 bases from J, the gap between germline ends came to 13 bases. CDR3 length equals 14 residues. The CDR3 DNA reads TGTGCCTGGAGTGTAGGAGAAAATGGGCAGCCCCAGCATTTT. It yields the protein CAWSVGENGQPQHF.

This clonotype came up many times. V usage is TRBV12-3 or TRBV12-4 and J usage is TRBJ2-3; D may correspond to TRBD1 or TRBD2 (6 bases each). This CDR3 is built from 15 residues. Trimming removed 5 bases from V and 1 base from J, with 13 bases in between. In DNA form, the CDR3 reads TGTGCCAGCAGTCCCTATGGGGGGCGCACAGATACGCAGTATTTT. It yields the protein CASSPYGGRTDTQYF.

The chain recombines TRBV9 with TRBJ2-1; 10 bases map to TRBD2. This CDR3 region has 15 residues. CDR1 is SGDLS and CDR2 is YYNGEE in the germline V gene. J gave up 7 bases and V 3 bases, and 7 bases lay outside the gene matches. In nucleotides, the CDR3 is TGTGCCAGCAGCGCCTACGGGACTAGCGAGAATGAGCAGTTCTTC. Translating it yields CASSAYGTSENEQFF.

The table lists this clonotype with a few counts. The chain couples TRBV7-2 to TRBJ2-1; the D call may be TRBD1 or TRBD2 (6 bases each). The CDR3 length is 16 residues. V shed 0 bases and J shed 7 bases, with 16 bases lying between them. Per germline, CDR1 SGHTA and CDR2 FQGNSA. The CDR3 here is CASSLAGGPAWNEQFF. CDR3 in DNA: TGTGCCAGCAGCTTAGCAGGGGGGCCGGCCTGGAATGAGCAGTTCTTC.

This clonotype came up a few times. The gene calls are TRBV29-1 and TRBJ1-2, with D perhaps TRBD1 (5 bases). Germline CDR1 reads SQVTM; CDR2 reads ANQGSEA. V lost 3 bases and J 7 bases, leaving 9 bases between the germline ends. There are 11 residues in the CDR3. The CDR3 nucleotides are TGCAGCGTTGAGGGGGACTTTGGCTACACCTTC. Translating it yields CSVEGDFGYTF.

The V call is TRBV5-1, the J call TRBJ2-4; 8 nucleotides line up with TRBD1. The J call may be incorrect, as the DNA end agrees better with TRBJ2-7. This CDR3 has 15 amino acids. CDR1 is SGHRS and CDR2 is YFSETQ in the germline V gene. The CDR3 DNA is TGCGCCAGCAGCTCCCGACAGGGGTTAGGTTACGAGCAGTACTTC. Amino acids: CASSSRQGLGYEQYF.

The rearrangement joins TRBV20-1 to TRBJ1-5; the D gene is possibly TRBD1 (6 bases). Trimming removed 1 base from V and 0 bases from J, with 10 bases in between. This CDR3 region has 15 residues. Germline V gene sequence: CDR1 DFQATT, CDR2 SNEGSKA (reference sequence). The CDR3 DNA sequence: TGCAGTGCTAGAGCGGGGGCATATAGCAATCAGCCCCAGCATTTT. Translated, it gives CSARAGAYSNQPQHF.

The rearrangement joins TRBV25-1 to TRBJ1-5; possible D gene TRBD1, 5 bases. In germline, CDR1 is MGHDK, CDR2 SYGVNS. Deletions cut 2 bases from V and 1 base from J, with 6 bases between. The CDR3 spans 14 residues. Written as DNA, the CDR3 is TGTGCCAGCAGTGAAAGACAGAGCAATCAGCCCCAGCATTTT. Its protein product is CASSERQSNQPQHF.

The rearrangement joins TRBV20-1 to TRBJ2-1; 10 bases line up with TRBD2. This CDR3 has 16 residues. V was clipped by 0 bases and J by 8 bases; unmatched bases: 10. From germline, CDR1 is DFQATT and CDR2 SNEGSKA (reference sequence). CDR3 region: CSARDLASGSSHEQFF. The CDR3 coding sequence is TGCAGTGCTAGAGATCTAGCTAGCGGGAGCAGCCATGAGCAGTTCTTC.